This T cell receptor (beta chain) appears in the sequencing data of a study of CD8 T cells in Susac syndrome. For the study at large: Patients with Susac syndrome were therapy-naive, treated with corticosteroids, or treated with intravenous immunoglobulin alone when blood was collected. The study, taken as a whole, reports: Maximal CD8+ clonal expansion in Susac was observed within TEMRA cells and among active patients. The study admitted that it had a relatively small number of individuals in its TCR sequencing and HLA analysis.

Random-hexamer reverse transcription was applied to about 0.5 to 1 ug RNA. TCRdb processed the immunoSEQ multiplex PCR reads anew with MiXCR; each CDR3 protein has one entry. The profile shows 95,000 to 150,000 distinct CDR3 sequences, over 90% of them singletons. In this sample, this clonotype turned up a few times. No antigen is known for it. It was negative isolation that provided the CD8+ and CD4+ T cells, whereas TEMRA cells were enriched by FACS. Germline CDR1 reads GTSNPN; CDR2 reads SVGIG (reference sequence). Deletions cut 0 bases from V and 2 bases from J, with 7 bases between. The CDR3 runs to 13 residues.

The clonotype comes from a human donor with Susac syndrome. The chain combines TRBV30 with TRBJ1-1; D possibly corresponds to TRBD1 (6 bases). Sequenced: CD8+ T cells from PBMCs. The chain's CDR3 is CAWSVQGNTEAFF. The CDR3 coding sequence is TGTGCCTGGAGTGTACAGGGCAACACTGAAGCTTTCTTT.